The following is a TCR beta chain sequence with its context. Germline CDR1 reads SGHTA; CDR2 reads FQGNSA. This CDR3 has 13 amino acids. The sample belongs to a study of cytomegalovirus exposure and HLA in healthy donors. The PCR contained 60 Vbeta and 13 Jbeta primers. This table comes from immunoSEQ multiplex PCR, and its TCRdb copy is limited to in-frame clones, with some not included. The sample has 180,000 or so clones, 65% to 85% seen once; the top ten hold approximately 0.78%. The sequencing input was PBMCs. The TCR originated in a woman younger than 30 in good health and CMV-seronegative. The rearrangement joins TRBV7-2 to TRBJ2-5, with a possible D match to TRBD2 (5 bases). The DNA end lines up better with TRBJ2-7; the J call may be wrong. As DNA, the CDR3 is TGTGCCAGCAGCTTACTAGCCTCCTACGAGCAGTACTTC. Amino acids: CASSLLASYEQYF.